This T cell receptor (beta chain) was recorded in a study of blood T cell repertoires in COVID-19. As for the study in general: PBMCs, B-cell-depleted T cells, or T cells were the source of the cDNA or gDNA that made up the material.

Followed longitudinally, the Seattle patients had been enrolled during active infection. As handled by the study authors: Amplified reference gene primers provided the basis for estimating nucleated cell counts. Assay used: immunoSEQ multiplex PCR; TCRdb lists only in-frame clones, some missing. V and J calls plus clone size are reproduced from that table; the DNA served to infer D and trimming. Of roughly 180,000 clones listed, more than 80% are singletons. This CDR3 comprises 14 residues. Looked up from germline, CDR1 is MNHEY and CDR2 is SVGAGI. V shed 5 bases, J shed 8 bases, and the junction held 4 bases outside the gene matches.

Sequencing was carried out using peripheral blood. V and J are TRBV6-5 and TRBJ2-2, with 11 nucleotides matching TRBD1. This clonotype was sampled from a middle-aged woman with COVID-19, enrolled during active disease. The CDR3 region is CASSQDRGRGELFF. The DNA for the CDR3 is TGTGCCAGCAGTCAGGACAGGGGGCGAGGGGAGCTGTTTTTT.